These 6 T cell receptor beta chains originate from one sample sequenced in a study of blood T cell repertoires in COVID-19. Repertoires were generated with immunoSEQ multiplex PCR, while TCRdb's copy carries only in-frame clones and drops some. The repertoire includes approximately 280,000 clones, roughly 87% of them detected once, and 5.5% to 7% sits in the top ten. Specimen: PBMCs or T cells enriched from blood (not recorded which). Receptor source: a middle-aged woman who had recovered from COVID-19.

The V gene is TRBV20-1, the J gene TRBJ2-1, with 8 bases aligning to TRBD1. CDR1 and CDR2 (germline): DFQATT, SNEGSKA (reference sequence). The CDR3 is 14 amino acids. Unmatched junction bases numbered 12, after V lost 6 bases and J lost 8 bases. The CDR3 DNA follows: TGCAGTGCGAGTAGACCAGGGGGCGAGGATGAGCAGTTCTTC. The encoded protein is CSASRPGGEDEQFF.

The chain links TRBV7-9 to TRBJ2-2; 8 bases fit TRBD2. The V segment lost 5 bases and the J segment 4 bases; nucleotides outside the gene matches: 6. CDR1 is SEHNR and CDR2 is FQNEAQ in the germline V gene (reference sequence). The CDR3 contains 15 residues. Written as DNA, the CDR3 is TGTGCCAGCAGCCCAGGGACTAGTCCCACCGGGGAGCTGTTTTTT. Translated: CASSPGTSPTGELFF.

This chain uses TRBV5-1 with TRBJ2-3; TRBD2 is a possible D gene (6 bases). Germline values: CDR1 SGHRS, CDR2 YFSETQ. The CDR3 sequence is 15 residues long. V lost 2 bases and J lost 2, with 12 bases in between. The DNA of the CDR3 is TGCGCCAGCAGCTTCGGAGGAGGGGTCACAGATACGCAGTATTTT. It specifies CASSFGGGVTDTQYF.

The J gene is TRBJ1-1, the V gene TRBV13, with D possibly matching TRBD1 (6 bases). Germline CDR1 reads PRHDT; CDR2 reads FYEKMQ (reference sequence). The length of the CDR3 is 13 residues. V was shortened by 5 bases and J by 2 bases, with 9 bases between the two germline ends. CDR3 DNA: TGTGCCAGCAGCGTGGACAGAAACACTGAAGCTTTCTTT. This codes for CASSVDRNTEAFF.

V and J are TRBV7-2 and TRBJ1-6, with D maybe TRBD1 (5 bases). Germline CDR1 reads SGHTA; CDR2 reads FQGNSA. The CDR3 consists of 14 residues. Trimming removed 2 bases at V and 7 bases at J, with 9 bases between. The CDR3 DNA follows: TGTGCCAGCAGCTTATCCCAGGGAAATTCACCCCTCCACTTT. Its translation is CASSLSQGNSPLHF.

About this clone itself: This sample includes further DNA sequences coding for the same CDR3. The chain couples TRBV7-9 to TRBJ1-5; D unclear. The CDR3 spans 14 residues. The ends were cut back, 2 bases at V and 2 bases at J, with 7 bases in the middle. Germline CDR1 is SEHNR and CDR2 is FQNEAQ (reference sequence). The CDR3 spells CASSLTGGNQPQHF. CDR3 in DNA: TGTGCCAGCAGCTTAACCGGGGGCAATCAGCCCCAGCATTTT.